Sequencing of this TCR beta chain was carried out in a study of Graves' ophthalmopathy and Graves' hyperthyroidism. Study results and caveats: Prediction of ophthalmopathy progression reached roughly 70% sensitivity and approximately 75% specificity.

For this clonotype: Antigen specificity is unknown.

Amplified TCR beta CDR3 regions were obtained using RNA transcripts as template. After a first-round RT-PCR with HTBI primers, a second-round multiplex PCR was run. TCRdb recomputed calls from the multiplex PCR reads with MiXCR, one row per CDR3 protein. The data contain roughly 600,000 distinct CDR3 sequences, 35% to 40% of them singletons. J gave up 5 bases and V 2 bases, and 7 bases lay outside the gene matches. This CDR3 is built from 15 residues. Germline values: CDR1 SEHNR, CDR2 FQNEAQ (reference sequence). Source material: peripheral blood or thyroid tissue (not recorded which). The clonotype comes from an adult man with Graves' hyperthyroidism. The chain employs TRBV7-9 and TRBJ2-7; 9 bases map to TRBD2. The CDR3 loop reads CASSLSSGVAHEQYF. The CDR3 DNA is TGTGCCAGCAGCTTATCTAGCGGGGTTGCCCACGAGCAGTACTTC.